This entry lists 21 T cell receptor beta chains sequenced from one sample in a study of OX40 agonist ivuxolimab in advanced cancers. Sequencing was performed with immunoSEQ multiplex PCR; in TCRdb, only in-frame clones are kept and a portion is missing. The sample contains around 91,000 clones, about 91% of which appear only once. The sample consisted of CD4+ or CD8+ T cells sorted from blood, taken in a trial of the OX40 agonist ivuxolimab. These receptors were collected from an adult with an advanced solid tumor such as melanoma, head and neck, liver or kidney cancer.

The chain is built from TRBV27 and TRBJ1-2; 8 bases fit TRBD1. This CDR3 is built from 13 residues. V shed 8 bases and J 4 bases; nucleotides not matched to a gene: 6. Looked up from germline, CDR1 is MNHEY and CDR2 is SMNVEV (reference sequence). For the CDR3, the DNA is TGTGCCAGCGGACGGACAGGGCCCTATGGCTACACCTTC. Its protein is CASGRTGPYGYTF.

The chain uses TRBV6-1 and TRBJ2-7, with unresolved D. The germline V gene has CDR1 MNHNS and CDR2 SASEGT. Trimming left V 2 bases short and J 6 bases short, with 8 bases between. The CDR3 extends over 12 amino acids. The CDR3 DNA is TGTGCCAGCAGTGAATTTAGCTCCGAGCAGTACGTC. Its protein product is CASSEFSSEQYV.

V and J are TRBV7-9 and TRBJ1-1, with 9 bases aligning to TRBD1. CDR3 size: 12 residues. CDR1 and CDR2 (germline): SEHNR, FQNEAQ (reference sequence). Trimming cost V 5 bases and J 11 bases; bases outside gene matches: 6. The CDR3 here is CASSLQGAGAFF. CDR3 nucleotide sequence: TGTGCCAGCAGCCTACAGGGGGCTGGCGCTTTCTTT.

The V gene is TRBV6-5, the J gene TRBJ2-5, with 8 nucleotides matching TRBD1. This CDR3 spans 15 amino acids. CDR1 and CDR2 (germline): MNHEY, SVGAGI. Trimming at V came to 6 bases and at J to 5 bases, leaving 11 bases not matched to a gene. This CDR3 reads CASSRDRGRRETQYF. CDR3 DNA sequence: TGTGCCAGCAGCCGAGACAGGGGTCGTCGGGAGACCCAGTACTTC.

This clone came up a few times. The V and J genes are TRBV19 and TRBJ2-3; tentatively, D is TRBD1 (6 bases). CDR1 LNHDA and CDR2 SQIVND come from the germline V gene (reference sequence). This CDR3 contains 15 residues. Trimming removed 5 bases at V and 0 bases at J, with 12 bases between. The chain's CDR3 is CASSSGTYSTDTQYF. The CDR3 DNA sequence: TGTGCCAGTAGTTCCGGGACATATAGCACAGATACGCAGTATTTT. Full variable domain (missing parts from reference TRBV19 and TRBJ2-3): DGGITQSPKYLFRKEGQNVTLSCEQNLNHDAMYWYRQDPGQGLRLIYYSQIVNDFQKGDIAEGYSVSREKKESFPLTVTSAQKNPTAFYLCASSSGTYSTDTQYFGPGTRLTVL.

The chain has TRBV9 and TRBJ2-1; D may be TRBD2 (6 bases). Germline loops: CDR1 SGDLS, CDR2 YYNGEE. The germline V and J ends were trimmed by 3 bases and 4 bases, with 17 bases remaining between them. The CDR3 extends over 16 amino acids. The CDR3 reads CASSARSGTLYNEQFF. CDR3 coding DNA: TGTGCCAGCAGCGCCCGATCCGGGACTTTGTACAATGAGCAGTTCTTC.

The J gene is TRBJ2-6, the V gene TRBV2; D remains unclear. With 6 bases removed from V and 4 bases from J, the gap between germline ends came to 7 bases. CDR1 and CDR2 from the germline V gene are SNHLY and FYNNEI. The CDR3 covers 13 residues. CDR3 region: CASRSAGANVLTF. The CDR3 bases are TGTGCCAGCAGATCGGCGGGGGCCAACGTCCTGACTTTC.

V usage is TRBV28 and J usage is TRBJ1-1, with 7 bases aligning to TRBD1. The ends lost 2 bases at V and 10 bases at J; junction bases unmatched: 1. Germline CDR1 and CDR2: MDHEN and SYDVKM. The CDR3 is made up of 11 amino acids. The DNA of the CDR3 is TGTGCCAGCAGTTTAAACAGGGGAGCTTTCTTT. Protein product: CASSLNRGAFF.

V and J are TRBV7-2 and TRBJ1-3; no clear D gene. The CDR3 loop spans 16 amino acids. V gave up 1 base and J gave up 2 bases, with 12 bases separating them. Germline V lookup: CDR1 SGHTA, CDR2 FQGNSA. CDR3 loop: CASSLGAHWAGNTIYF. The CDR3 DNA is TGTGCCAGCAGCTTAGGAGCGCATTGGGCTGGAAACACCATATATTTT.

The rearrangement uses TRBV7-3 and TRBJ2-5; 7 nucleotides align to TRBD2. Germline V gives CDR1 SGHTA, CDR2 FQGTGA. CDR3 length: 13 residues. V lost 3 bases to trimming and J lost 3 bases; unmatched junction nucleotides: 1. The CDR3 nucleotides read TGTGCCAGCAGCTTGACTAGCAAAGAGACCCAGTACTTC. Protein: CASSLTSKETQYF. Drawing the rest from reference TRBV7-3 and TRBJ2-5, the complete variable domain is GAGVSQTPSNKVTEKGKYVELRCDPISGHTALYWYRQSLGQGPEFLIYFQGTGAADDSGLPNDRFFAVRPEGSVSTLKIQRTERGDSAVYLCASSLTSKETQYFGPGTRLLVL.

This sequence joins TRBV4-2 and TRBJ2-1, with TRBD2 identical over 10 bases. The CDR3 runs to 14 residues. V shed 4 bases and J 8 bases; nucleotides not matched to a gene: 5. Germline loops: CDR1 LGHNA, CDR2 YNFKEQ. The CDR3 loop reads CASSPASGSHEQFF. The DNA for the CDR3 is TGTGCCAGCAGCCCGGCTAGCGGGAGCCATGAGCAGTTCTTC.

CDR3 DNA: TGCGCCAGCAGCGCCCCCCTAACGGGATCTGGAAACACCATATATTTT. Its protein product is CASSAPLTGSGNTIYF. The chain links TRBV5-1 to TRBJ1-3; no clear D gene. In germline, CDR1 is SGHRS, CDR2 YFSETQ. Trimming removed 4 bases from V and 1 base from J, with 15 bases in between. The CDR3 has 16 residues. Based on the CDR3 plus reference TRBV5-1 and TRBJ1-3, the full variable domain is KAGVTQTPRYLIKTRGQQVTLSCSPISGHRSVSWYQQTPGQGLQFLFEYFSETQRNKGNFPGRFSGRQFSNSRSEMNVSTLELGDSALYLCASSAPLTGSGNTIYFGEGSWLTVV.

This chain links TRBV30 with TRBJ2-5; no firm D call. Trimming stripped 5 bases from V and 5 bases from J, with 9 bases between. This CDR3 has 11 amino acids. CDR1 and CDR2 (germline): GTSNPN, SVGIG (reference sequence). CDR3 amino acids: CAWRALETQYF. CDR3 DNA: TGTGCCTGGCGCGCTCTGGAGACCCAGTACTTC.

The rearrangement links TRBV5-1 to TRBJ2-2; the D is unclear. The CDR3 consists of 15 residues. Trimming stripped 5 bases from V and 1 base from J, with 12 bases between. CDR1 and CDR2 (germline): SGHRS, YFSETQ. The CDR3, as DNA: TGCGCCAGCAGTCGAGTGGGGATGAACACCGGGGAGCTGTTTTTT. This translates into CASSRVGMNTGELFF.

The chain has TRBV18 and TRBJ1-2; 9 nucleotides match TRBD1. The CDR3 runs to 15 residues. The V and J ends lost 1 base and 6 bases, in that order; junction bases with no gene match: 6. The V gene's germline CDR1 is KGHSH and CDR2 LQKENI. DNA for the CDR3: TGTGCCAGCTCACCACAAGGGACAGGGCTTCATGGCTACACCTTC. Amino acids: CASSPQGTGLHGYTF. The full variable domain, its missing parts supplied by reference TRBV18 and TRBJ1-2, is NAGVMQNPRHLVRRRGQEARLRCSPMKGHSHVYWYRQLPEEGLKFMVYLQKENIIDESGMPKERFSAEFPKEGPSILRIQQVVRGDSAAYFCASSPQGTGLHGYTFGSGTRLTVV.

The V gene is TRBV7-3, the J gene TRBJ2-1; TRBD1 might be the D (5 bases). V shed 1 base and J shed 7 bases, with 17 bases lying between them. CDR3 length: 16 residues. CDR1 is SGHTA and CDR2 is FQGTGA in the germline V gene. CDR3 in DNA: TGTGCCAGCAGCTTAATGCCCAGGGCAGCAGCTAATGAGCAGTTCTTC. Translation: CASSLMPRAAANEQFF.

This clone was seen just once. The chain carries TRBV28 and TRBJ1-3; TRBD1 matches 7 bases. Germline-derived CDR1 and CDR2 are MDHEN and SYDVKM. V lost 7 bases, J lost 4 bases, and 10 bases stayed unmatched. The CDR3 consists of 15 residues. The CDR3 is CASTISTGSGNTIYF. The CDR3 DNA is TGTGCCAGCACGATATCGACAGGGAGCGGAAACACCATATATTTT.

This clone was seen once. This chain uses TRBV18 with TRBJ2-1, with 7 bases matching TRBD1. V dropped 3 bases and J dropped 0; count of bases not matched to a gene: 8. The CDR3 length is 17 residues. The germline CDR1 and CDR2 sequences are KGHSH and LQKENI. The CDR3 spells CASSPKQGIPSYNEQFF. CDR3 bases: TGTGCCAGCTCACCCAAACAGGGGATCCCCTCCTACAATGAGCAGTTCTTC. Combining the CDR3 with reference TRBV18 and TRBJ2-1 gives the whole variable domain NAGVMQNPRHLVRRRGQEARLRCSPMKGHSHVYWYRQLPEEGLKFMVYLQKENIIDESGMPKERFSAEFPKEGPSILRIQQVVRGDSAAYFCASSPKQGIPSYNEQFFGPGTRLTVL.

J is TRBJ2-3 and V is TRBV7-3; TRBD2 agrees at 10 bases. V dropped 5 bases and J dropped 3; count of bases not matched to a gene: 2. The CDR3 length is 14 residues. The V gene's germline CDR1 is SGHTA and CDR2 FQGTGA. The CDR3 DNA sequence: TGTGCCAGCAGCCGTAGCGGGGGGACAGATACGCAGTATTTT. This encodes CASSRSGGTDTQYF. The whole variable domain, remainder taken from reference TRBV7-3 and TRBJ2-3, is GAGVSQTPSNKVTEKGKYVELRCDPISGHTALYWYRQSLGQGPEFLIYFQGTGAADDSGLPNDRFFAVRPEGSVSTLKIQRTERGDSAVYLCASSRSGGTDTQYFGPGTRLTVL.

The CDR3 bases are TGTGCCAGTAGTCGGGGGGGATTTGAGGTGGAAGCTTTCTTT. Encoded protein: CASSRGGFEVEAFF. The chain combines TRBV19 with TRBJ1-1; maybe TRBD1 (5 bases). V was pared by 5 bases and J by 8 bases, with 18 bases between. This CDR3 spans 14 amino acids. CDR1 is LNHDA, CDR2 SQIVND, per germline (reference sequence). Together with reference TRBV19 and TRBJ1-1, the CDR3 gives the full variable domain: DGGITQSPKYLFRKEGQNVTLSCEQNLNHDAMYWYRQDPGQGLRLIYYSQIVNDFQKGDIAEGYSVSREKKESFPLTVTSAQKNPTAFYLCASSRGGFEVEAFFGQGTRLTVV.

The V and J genes are TRBV7-9 and TRBJ1-1; D not certain. Germline V gives CDR1 SEHNR, CDR2 FQNEAQ (reference sequence). The CDR3 is made up of 12 amino acids. Trimming cost V 6 bases and J 9 bases, with 14 bases left between them. The CDR3 sequence is CASSEQPAQAFF. CDR3 in DNA: TGTGCCAGCAGTGAGCAGCCCGCCCAAGCTTTCTTT.